Below, 7 T cell receptor beta chains from the same sample are listed, as sequenced in a study of blood T cell repertoires in COVID-19. Assay: immunoSEQ multiplex PCR; the TCRdb copy retains only in-frame clones and omits some. Of tens of thousands of clones listed, roughly nine tenths are singletons. The sample comprised peripheral blood. These receptors were taken from a man aged 45 to 65 with acute or convalescent COVID-19.

The J gene is TRBJ2-3, the V gene TRBV28, with TRBD2 matching over 9 bases. V dropped 3 bases and J dropped 2; count of bases not matched to a gene: 3. The CDR3 covers 15 residues. CDR1 MDHEN and CDR2 SYDVKM come from the germline V gene. The CDR3 DNA reads as TGTGCCAGCAGTTTCGCGGGGGGGAACACAGATACGCAGTATTTT. This encodes CASSFAGGNTDTQYF.

This clone appeared once. J is TRBJ1-6 and V is TRBV15; no reliable D call. Deletions cut 4 bases from V and 7 bases from J, with 5 bases between. Germline CDR1 LNHNV, CDR2 YYDKDF (reference sequence). This CDR3 region has 12 residues. CDR3: CATSTQNSPLHF. DNA of the CDR3: TGTGCCACCAGCACCCAAAATTCACCCCTCCACTTT.

The rearrangement joins TRBV9 to TRBJ2-7, with 8 positions matching TRBD2. This CDR3 has 15 residues. Germline V gives CDR1 SGDLS, CDR2 YYNGEE. V lost 4 bases and J lost 1; bases outside the gene matches: 7. This CDR3 reads CASSPGTSGSYEQYF. CDR3 bases: TGTGCCAGCAGCCCCGGCACTAGCGGTTCCTACGAGCAGTACTTC.

The rearrangement joins TRBV7-3 to TRBJ2-6; D is unclear. Germline values: CDR1 SGHTA, CDR2 FQGTGA. The CDR3 length is 13 residues. Trimming left V 8 bases short and J 2 bases short, with 7 bases between. The CDR3 protein is CASRGAGANVLTF. The CDR3 DNA reads as TGTGCCAGCCGAGGTGCTGGGGCCAACGTCCTGACTTTC.

V and J are TRBV24-1 and TRBJ2-1; 11 bases are a match to TRBD2. Germline assignment: CDR1 KGHDR and CDR2 SFDVKD. CDR3 length: 16 amino acids. V shed 4 bases, J shed 4 bases, and the junction held 5 bases outside the gene matches. Written as DNA, the CDR3 is TGTGCCACCAGTGAGAATATAGCGGGGGGGTACAATGAGCAGTTCTTC. Translating it yields CATSENIAGGYNEQFF.

The V gene is TRBV27, the J gene TRBJ1-5; D ambiguous. V was pared by 0 bases and J by 0 bases, with 24 bases between. The CDR3 has 21 residues. Germline CDR1 MNHEY, CDR2 SMNVEV (reference sequence). As DNA, the CDR3 is TGTGCCAGCAGTTTATCCTATGTGCCCACCCCTCGAGGCTATAGCAATCAGCCCCAGCATTTT. Translation gives CASSLSYVPTPRGYSNQPQHF.

V is TRBV7-8 and J is TRBJ1-5, with TRBD1 identical over 9 bases. V trimming: 1 base; J trimming: 4 bases; junction bases outside the gene matches: 2. Germline values: CDR1 SGHVS, CDR2 FQNEAQ. CDR3 length: 15 residues. In DNA form, the CDR3 reads TGTGCCAGCAGCTTAGGGACAGGGGTTAATCAGCCCCAGCATTTT. This sequence encodes CASSLGTGVNQPQHF.